These T cell receptor beta chains were read from a single sample in a study of blood T cells in healthy people across ages. Each CDR3 protein gets one entry after TCRdb re-called the 5' RACE reads with MiXCR. The sample consists of about 1 million distinct CDR3 sequences, 40% to 50% of them appearing once. Sequenced input: blood. Receptors were obtained from a woman aged 60 to 75 in good health. The CDR3 runs from the conserved cysteine through the conserved F or W. Fields, in order: clone size, CDR3 length, D gene, V gene, J gene, CDR3 protein, CDR3 DNA. The D gene is left open where the match is weak. The size of a clone is reported for some rows only, either as once, few or many, or as a class for expanded clones.

.	15	.	TRBV13	TRBJ2-7	CASSQGATASYEQYF	TGTGCCAGCAGCCAGGGTGCGACAGCTAGTTACGAGCAGTACTTC
.	17	.	TRBV6-6	TRBJ2-5	CASRQGSGGSLVQTQYF	TGTGCCAGCAGACAAGGTAGTGGGGGCAGCCTTGTCCAGACCCAGTACTTC
few	15	TRBD2	TRBV5-1	TRBJ2-1	CASRVGTSGGGEQFF	TGCGCCAGCAGAGTCGGGACTAGCGGGGGCGGTGAGCAGTTCTTC
.	11	.	TRBV11-2	TRBJ2-7	CASSDRNEQYF	TGTGCCAGCTCCGACAGAAACGAGCAGTACTTC
many	16	TRBD1	TRBV14	TRBJ2-3	CASSPPGQGKVDTQYF	TGTGCCAGCAGCCCACCGGGACAGGGGAAGGTAGATACGCAGTATTTT
once	16	.	TRBV21-1	TRBJ1-2	CASSKAFARDHYGYTF	TGTGCCAGCAGCAAAGCGTTTGCCAGGGATCACTATGGCTACACCTTC
.	13	.	TRBV5-1	TRBJ1-4	CASSPYGREKLFF	TGCGCCAGCAGCCCCTACGGACGTGAAAAACTGTTTTTT
many	16	.	TRBV11-2	TRBJ2-4	CASSLAQGRAENIQYF	TGTGCCAGCAGCTTAGCTCAGGGAAGGGCGGAAAACATTCAGTACTTC
few	19	.	TRBV12-3/TRBV12-4	TRBJ1-1	CASSPRRVMSYWAPPEAFF	TGTGCCAGCAGCCCCCGCAGGGTCATGAGTTATTGGGCCCCCCCGGAAGCTTTCTTT
.	15	.	TRBV13	TRBJ2-1	CVSSLGGQGRNEQFF	TGTGTCAGCAGCTTAGGAGGGCAGGGTAGGAATGAGCAGTTCTTC
.	19	.	TRBV11-1	TRBJ2-1	CASTAGRQGGLSAYNEQFF	TGTGCCAGCACCGCCGGGCGGCAGGGGGGCCTTTCGGCCTACAATGAGCAGTTCTTC
.	16	TRBD1	TRBV6-6	TRBJ2-3	CASSQRTGGLPDTQYF	TGTGCCAGCAGTCAACGGACAGGGGGGCTCCCAGATACGCAGTATTTT